A selection of T cell receptor beta chains follows, all from one sample in a study of chemoradiotherapy in HPV16-positive cancers. Repertoires were generated with immunoSEQ multiplex PCR, while TCRdb's copy carries only in-frame clones and drops some. The data contain 9,500 to 15,000 clones, about nine tenths of them singletons. The specimen was blood, collected from a patient who underwent chemoradiotherapy. Receptor source: a human donor with HPV-associated anogenital cancer. The CDR3 runs from the conserved cysteine through the conserved F or W. D genes are given only for firm matches. Size values are once, few and many counts, or a class for expanded clones, and some rows have none.

v_call,j_call,d_call,clone_size,cdr3_aa,cdr3_nt
TRBV5-1,TRBJ2-1,TRBD1,few,CASSLGDRGTYNEQFF,TGCGCCAGCAGCTTGGGGGACAGGGGAACCTACAATGAGCAGTTCTTC
TRBV7-8,TRBJ1-3,-,-,CASSFQGLAGNTIYF,TGTGCCAGCAGTTTTCAAGGGTTGGCTGGAAACACCATATATTTT
TRBV14,TRBJ1-1,-,-,CASSHSITEAFF,TGTGCCAGCAGCCATTCTATCACTGAAGCTTTCTTT
TRBV5-8,TRBJ2-2,-,few,CASSPGLSGELFF,TGTGCCAGCAGCCCGGGACTTTCCGGGGAGCTGTTTTTT
TRBV5-4,TRBJ2-2,-,-,CASSLAGGGELFF,TGTGCCAGCAGCTTGGCAGGCGGCGGGGAGCTGTTTTTT
TRBV19,TRBJ2-5,TRBD2,-,CASSPLAGGRETQYF,TGTGCCAGTAGCCCACTAGCGGGGGGCCGAGAGACCCAGTACTTC
TRBV7-2,TRBJ1-2,-,-,CASSWPSPNYGYTF,TGTGCCAGCAGCTGGCCATCCCCGAACTATGGCTACACCTTC
TRBV10-3,TRBJ2-7,-,-,CAISEEDASSYEQYF,TGTGCCATCAGTGAAGAGGACGCGAGCTCCTACGAGCAGTACTTC
TRBV7-9,TRBJ1-2,TRBD1,-,CASSLDVTGVGYTF,TGTGCCAGCAGCTTAGATGTCACAGGGGTAGGCTACACCTTC
TRBV15,TRBJ2-5,-,-,CATRSGEETQYF,TGTGCCACCCGGTCGGGGGAGGAGACCCAGTACTTC
TRBV2,TRBJ1-5,-,-,CASSGMAGVSNQPQHF,TGTGCCAGCAGTGGGATGGCAGGCGTTAGCAATCAGCCCCAGCATTTT
TRBV27,TRBJ2-7,-,once,CASSLGFVGLYEQYF,TGTGCCAGCAGTTTGGGCTTTGTAGGGCTCTACGAGCAGTACTTC
TRBV5-1,TRBJ2-7,TRBD2,-,CASSILAGGGSYEQYF,TGCGCCAGCAGCATCCTAGCGGGGGGCGGTTCCTACGAGCAGTACTTC
TRBV7-7,TRBJ2-1,TRBD2,-,CASSLAPSGGGSNEQFF,TGTGCCAGCAGCTTAGCCCCTAGCGGGGGCGGTTCCAATGAGCAGTTCTTC
TRBV19,TRBJ2-5,-,-,CASTPGGLGGTQYF,TGTGCCAGTACCCCTGGCGGCCTGGGGGGGACCCAGTACTTC
TRBV30,TRBJ1-2,TRBD1,-,CAYTGAYGYTF,TGTGCCTACACAGGGGCCTATGGCTACACCTTC
TRBV5-6,TRBJ2-2,-,-,CASSYGENTGELFF,TGTGCCAGCAGCTACGGGGAGAACACCGGGGAGCTGTTTTTT
TRBV29-1,TRBJ2-7,-,-,CSVGGGGSYEQYF,TGCAGCGTTGGGGGAGGGGGATCCTACGAGCAGTACTTC
TRBV5-6,TRBJ2-5,TRBD1,-,CASSLVTGTGGGTQYF,TGTGCCAGCAGCTTGGTAACCGGGACAGGGGGCGGGACCCAGTACTTC
TRBV6-5,TRBJ1-2,-,-,CASSYSRNGDYGYTF,TGTGCCAGCAGTTACTCCAGGAATGGGGACTATGGCTACACCTTC
TRBV19,TRBJ1-4,-,few,CASSITPGHGLFF,TGTGCCAGTAGTATTACCCCCGGACACGGACTGTTTTTT
TRBV6-5,TRBJ1-5,TRBD1,-,CASSYGQGGNQPQHF,TGTGCCAGCAGTTACGGACAGGGAGGCAATCAGCCCCAGCATTTT
TRBV7-6,TRBJ2-1,-,-,CASSSRTASYNEQFF,TGTGCCAGCAGCTCCCGGACAGCCTCCTACAATGAGCAGTTCTTC
TRBV2,TRBJ2-7,-,-,CASSRGGGGPPEQYF,TGTGCCAGCAGTAGGGGCGGCGGGGGCCCTCCCGAGCAGTACTTC
TRBV10-3,TRBJ2-5,TRBD2,-,CAISRGGSETQYF,TGTGCCATCAGTCGCGGGGGGTCAGAGACCCAGTACTTC